The clone carrying this TCR beta chain turned up a few times. Its antigen is currently unknown. TCRbeta library preparation incorporated unique molecular identifiers. TCRdb fed the PCR reads into MiXCR, producing one record per CDR3 protein. Of fewer than 450,000 distinct CDR3 sequences listed, around 16% are singletons. The CDR3 runs to 13 residues. Per germline, CDR1 MDHEN and CDR2 SYDVKM. J gave up 6 bases and V 8 bases, and 3 bases lay outside the gene matches. The data were taken from a study of T-cell reconstitution after alpha-beta-depleted transplantation in children. Points from the study as a whole: Surviving recipient T cells and thymic progenitors accounted for the high day-60 TCRbeta diversity observed in some patients. Several hundred expanded graft clones reportedly supplied alpha-beta T cells about two months after transplant. After one year, T-cell counts and TCRbeta diversity mostly came from new T cells.

Source: PBMCs, mostly from graft donor cells, taken 360 days after TCRalphabeta/CD19-depleted stem cell transplant. The V gene is TRBV28, the J gene TRBJ2-7; 14 bases fit TRBD2. This clonotype was sampled from a male patient aged 2-10 years who had a stem cell transplant for acute lymphoblastic leukemia, so the T cells may come from the graft donor. The CDR3 protein is CASRTSGRSEQYF. The CDR3 DNA sequence: TGTGCCAGCCGGACTAGCGGGAGGAGCGAGCAGTACTTC.